This T cell receptor (beta chain) appears in the sequencing data of a study of blood T cell repertoires in COVID-19. At the level of the study: Samples taken during acute and convalescent COVID-19 were collected in the United States, Italy and Spain. T cells, B-cell-depleted T cells, or PBMCs supplied cDNA or gDNA.

Original data processing: Nucleated cell counts were estimated from reference gene primer amplification. Profiled with immunoSEQ multiplex PCR; TCRdb holds only in-frame clones, not every one. V, J and clone size were drawn from that table, and D and trimming were deduced from the DNA. The table includes roughly 180,000 clones, about 75% detected once. The V end lost 4 bases, the J end lost 5 bases, and 11 bases lay between the germline ends. The CDR3 contains 13 residues. Per germline, CDR1 SGDLS and CDR2 YYNGEE. Sequenced material: peripheral blood. The receptor's source is a woman aged 45-65 years with active or convalescent COVID-19. The V call is TRBV9, the J call TRBJ2-3; tentatively, D is TRBD2 (5 bases). The chain's CDR3 is CASSPRLLDTQYF. CDR3 coding DNA: TGTGCCAGCAGCCCACGACTACTAGATACGCAGTATTTT.